This TCR beta chain is from a study of T cells in Graves' hyperthyroidism and ophthalmopathy. The overall study: Blood was drawn when the patient was first diagnosed and still untreated.

This clonotype was seen at least ten times. Across 18 months, stable Graves' hyperthyroidism was marked by no progression to ophthalmopathy. Patients aged 18 to 65 had newly diagnosed hyperthyroidism that had lasted under 2 months. PBMCs were sourced from less than 12 ml fresh peripheral blood. With V trimmed by 4 bases and J by 0 bases, 6 bases remained unmatched. CDR3 size: 17 residues. Germline V CDR1 and CDR2: MDHEN, SYDVKM. RNA transcripts served as the template for amplifying TCR beta CDR3 regions. The HTBI primer set drove a first-round RT-PCR of the TCR CDR3. TCRdb fed the multiplex PCR reads into MiXCR, producing one record per CDR3 protein. The table lists about 400,000 distinct CDR3 sequences, more than 13% of them singletons.

The rearrangement links TRBV28 to TRBJ2-6; 7 bases fit TRBD1. The sequence was collected from a woman aged 25 to 39 with Graves' hyperthyroidism. Sequenced: blood. CDR3 in amino acids: CASSSSPGGSGANVLTF. CDR3 nucleotides: TGTGCCAGCAGTTCCTCTCCAGGGGGCTCTGGGGCCAACGTCCTGACTTTC.